This is a list of T cell receptor beta chains from one sample in a study of beta chain features in type 1 diabetes. Assay: immunoSEQ multiplex PCR; the TCRdb copy retains only in-frame clones and omits some. This sample has around 710,000 clones, with around 12% found just once. Sequenced input: naive CD4+ T cells from blood. These receptors all stem from a man aged 30 to 45 with type 1 diabetes. Both conserved end residues are part of each CDR3. D genes are given only for firm matches. Not every row has a clone size; where given, it reads once, few, many or a size class.

V gene,J gene,clone size,D gene,CDR3 protein,CDR3 DNA
TRBV28,TRBJ1-2,once,NA,CASSLWGRNYGYTF,TGTGCCAGCAGTTTATGGGGGCGGAACTATGGCTACACCTTC
TRBV11-2,TRBJ2-1,few,TRBD2,CASSLRLAGSSYNEQFF,TGTGCCAGCAGCCTCAGACTAGCGGGGAGCTCCTACAATGAGCAGTTCTTC
TRBV10-3,TRBJ2-5,few,NA,CAISAPPAAETQYF,TGTGCCATCAGTGCCCCCCCGGCCGCCGAGACCCAGTACTTC
TRBV7-2,TRBJ1-1,NA,NA,CASSLEGNTEAFF,TGTGCCAGCAGCTTAGAAGGGAACACTGAAGCTTTCTTT
TRBV7-2,TRBJ1-3,many,NA,CASSLGSGNTIYF,TGTGCCAGCAGCTTAGGTTCTGGAAACACCATATATTTT
TRBV18,TRBJ2-7,few,NA,CASSPPDSSYEQYF,TGTGCCAGCTCACCACCGGACAGTTCCTACGAGCAGTACTTC
TRBV9,TRBJ1-6,few,NA,CASSVAPGNSPLHF,TGTGCCAGCAGCGTCGCCCCAGGCAATTCACCCCTCCACTTT
TRBV2,TRBJ2-1,NA,NA,CASSEVPATAQTANEQFF,TGTGCCAGCAGTGAGGTTCCAGCGACAGCCCAAACCGCAAATGAGCAGTTCTTC
TRBV5-1,TRBJ2-5,few,NA,CASSLGAGKETQYF,TGCGCCAGCAGCTTGGGGGCAGGAAAAGAGACCCAGTACTTC
TRBV13,TRBJ2-1,NA,NA,CASSFGGGLSNEQFF,TGTGCCAGCAGCTTCGGAGGGGGCCTGTCTAATGAGCAGTTCTTC
TRBV27,TRBJ1-2,NA,NA,CASSLSGVRENYGYTF,TGTGCCAGCAGTTTATCGGGGGTCAGGGAGAACTATGGCTACACCTTC
TRBV29-1,TRBJ2-7,few,NA,CSVGENNEQYF,TGCAGCGTTGGGGAGAACAACGAGCAGTACTTC
TRBV9,TRBJ1-2,NA,NA,CASSAFETVWGTNWGYTF,TGTGCCAGCAGCGCCTTTGAAACAGTCTGGGGGACGAATTGGGGCTACACCTTC
TRBV2,TRBJ2-6,NA,NA,CASSVNRVGANVLTF,TGTGCCAGCAGTGTCAACAGGGTTGGGGCCAACGTCCTGACTTTC
TRBV4-3,TRBJ2-3,few,NA,CASSQRIFSGDGTDTQYF,TGCGCCAGCAGCCAACGTATTTTTTCAGGCGACGGCACAGATACGCAGTATTTT
TRBV12-5,TRBJ1-4,NA,NA,CASGPQRGTNEKLFF,TGTGCTAGTGGTCCTCAGAGGGGAACTAATGAAAAACTGTTTTTT
TRBV7-2,TRBJ2-3,few,TRBD2,CASSPLAGGPSTDTQYF,TGTGCCAGCAGCCCACTAGCGGGGGGGCCGAGCACAGATACGCAGTATTTT
TRBV5-6,TRBJ1-6,few,TRBD1,CASSYWTGDSPLHF,TGTGCCAGCAGCTATTGGACAGGGGACTCACCCCTCCACTTT
TRBV4-2,TRBJ2-1,few,TRBD1,CASSQVDRRNEQFF,TGTGCCAGCAGCCAAGTGGACAGGAGGAATGAGCAGTTCTTC
TRBV28,TRBJ1-2,few,TRBD1,CASSYPGGGDGYTF,TGTGCCAGCAGCTACCCAGGGGGGGGTGATGGCTACACCTTC
TRBV9,TRBJ1-1,NA,TRBD1,CASSAGTGTLNTEAFF,TGTGCCAGCAGCGCTGGGACAGGGACTTTGAACACTGAAGCTTTCTTT
TRBV6-6,TRBJ1-4,few,NA,CASTWGGAGEKLFF,TGTGCCAGCACCTGGGGGGGAGCCGGTGAAAAACTGTTTTTT
TRBV4-2,TRBJ1-2,few,NA,CASSQDIVRGDYGYTF,TGTGCCAGCAGCCAAGATATCGTCAGAGGGGACTATGGCTACACCTTC
TRBV18,TRBJ1-2,few,NA,CASSPPRQDYGYTF,TGTGCCAGCTCACCACCCAGGCAGGATTATGGCTACACCTTC
TRBV29-1,TRBJ2-5,NA,TRBD1,CSVAGTGGQETQYF,TGCAGCGTTGCCGGGACAGGGGGACAAGAGACCCAGTACTTC
TRBV7-8,TRBJ2-6,NA,NA,CASSPRTASLTSGANVLTF,TGTGCCAGCAGCCCACGGACCGCCTCCTTAACCTCTGGGGCCAACGTCCTGACTTTC
TRBV7-2,TRBJ2-3,few,NA,CASSLSTGGPDTQYF,TGTGCCAGCAGCTTATCGACAGGAGGGCCAGATACGCAGTATTTT